This T cell receptor beta chain was profiled in a study of shared clonotypes between healthy human individuals. Only one count was recorded for this clone. The protocol was immunoSEQ multiplex PCR, while the TCRdb copy is restricted to in-frame clones and leaves out a portion. The repertoire has roughly 2.5 million clones, roughly nine tenths of them found once; the top ten carry around 0.14%. The CDR3 loop spans 14 amino acids. In germline, CDR1 is SGHRS, CDR2 YFSETQ. V lost 4 bases and J lost 7; bases outside the gene matches: 6. The chain links TRBV5-1 to TRBJ2-1; 9 bases map to TRBD2. The sample comprised naive CD4+ T cells sorted from blood. Regarding subset: CD45RA+ positively selected. This clonotype originated in a man younger than 35 in good health. The CDR3 DNA follows: TGCGCCAGCAGCCCCCGGACTAGCGCAAATGAGCAGTTCTTC. It encodes CASSPRTSANEQFF.